These 18 T cell receptor beta chains share one sample of origin, sequenced in a study of response to subunit inactivated influenza vaccine. TCRdb analysed the RT-PCR reads with MiXCR anew, one entry per CDR3 protein. The data hold a few hundred thousand distinct CDR3 sequences, with 14% observed a single time. The input for sequencing was PBMCs from blood, taken 12 days after vaccination. These receptors came from a man aged 50 or older who received an inactivated influenza vaccine.

This chain joins TRBV12-5 and TRBJ2-1, with a tentative D call TRBD2 (6 bases). This CDR3 is 16 amino acids long. Deletions cut 0 bases from V and 0 bases from J, with 9 bases between. The germline gives CDR1 LGHNT, CDR2 FRNRAP. CDR3 region: CASGLVGGSSYNEQFF. CDR3 in DNA: TGTGCTAGTGGTTTGGTCGGGGGAAGCTCCTACAATGAGCAGTTCTTC.

The chain employs TRBV29-1 and TRBJ2-2, with 7 bases identical to TRBD1. J gave up 2 bases and V 6 bases, and 6 bases lay outside the gene matches. The CDR3 has 14 amino acids. The germline V gene encodes CDR1 SQVTM and CDR2 ANQGSEA. This CDR3 reads CSVSEGGNTGELFF. The DNA of the CDR3 is TGCAGCGTATCTGAAGGGGGCAACACCGGGGAGCTGTTTTTT.

In this sample, this clonotype turned up a few times. V and J are TRBV4-3 and TRBJ2-3; D possibly corresponds to TRBD2 (5 bases). The V gene's germline CDR1 is LGHNA and CDR2 YSLEER. V lost 6 bases, J lost 4 bases, and 17 bases lay in between. The CDR3 has 15 amino acids. The CDR3 is CASSTGGSAPDTQYF. Written as DNA, the CDR3 is TGCGCCAGCAGTACCGGTGGTAGCGCTCCAGATACGCAGTATTTT.

The chain joins TRBV12-3 or TRBV12-4 to TRBJ2-1; 7 bases are a match to TRBD1. This CDR3 comprises 14 residues. Trimming removed 7 bases from V and 7 bases from J; junction bases left unmatched: 10. CDR3 coding DNA: TGTGCCAGCACCCAGCGACAGGGCGGGAATGAGCAGTTCTTC. Residues: CASTQRQGGNEQFF.

This clonotype was detected a few times. This chain joins TRBV20-1 and TRBJ2-1; possibly TRBD2 for D (6 bases). In germline, CDR1 is DFQATT, CDR2 SNEGSKA (reference sequence). Between the trimmed V and J ends, which lost 0 bases and 14 bases, there was a span of 17 bases. CDR3 length: 13 residues. CDR3 DNA: TGCAGTGCTAGAGATTTACATGGCCCGGGAGAGTTCTTC. Translation gives CSARDLHGPGEFF.

The chain combines TRBV4-3 with TRBJ1-2; the D gene is possibly TRBD1 (6 bases). The CDR3 is 16 amino acids. Germline CDR1 and CDR2: LGHNA and YSLEER. Trimming removed 0 bases at V and 0 bases at J, with 11 bases between. In nucleotides, the CDR3 is TGCGCCAGCAGCCAAGAAGGGGGGGGTCCTAACTATGGCTACACCTTC. This codes for CASSQEGGGPNYGYTF.

This clonotype was counted many times. The chain has TRBV28 and TRBJ2-4; perhaps TRBD1 as D (6 bases). The CDR3 covers 15 residues. Trimming removed 9 bases at V and 0 bases at J, with 15 bases between. The V gene's germline CDR1 is MDHEN and CDR2 SYDVKM. The CDR3 coding sequence is TGTGCCAGTCAAGGACAGCTTTTAGCCAAAAACATTCAGTACTTC. Amino acids: CASQGQLLAKNIQYF.

This clonotype occurred a few times. The V and J genes are TRBV20-1 and TRBJ2-1; D unresolved. The germline V gene has CDR1 DFQATT and CDR2 SNEGSKA (reference sequence). V lost 4 bases to trimming and J lost 0 bases, with 19 bases between them. The CDR3 is made up of 17 amino acids. The CDR3 loop reads CSATYRWGAASYNEQFF. CDR3 coding DNA: TGCAGTGCTACGTACCGATGGGGTGCGGCCTCCTACAATGAGCAGTTCTTC.

This rearrangement joins TRBV20-1 to TRBJ2-2, with D perhaps matching TRBD1 or TRBD2 (6 bases each). V lost 3 bases and J lost 5, with 16 bases in between. The CDR3 consists of 15 residues. CDR1 and CDR2 (germline): DFQATT, SNEGSKA (reference sequence). The CDR3 coding sequence is TGCAGTGCTAGGCTTAACGGGGGCAGAACCGGGGAGCTGTTTTTT. It is translated as CSARLNGGRTGELFF.

The chain has TRBV9 and TRBJ2-7, with TRBD1 identical over 7 bases. From germline, CDR1 is SGDLS and CDR2 YYNGEE. The CDR3 extends over 14 amino acids. J gave up 4 bases and V 0 bases, and 4 bases lay outside the gene matches. CDR3 DNA: TGTGCCAGCAGCGTAGGGGACAGTACGTACGAGCAGTACTTC. Translated, it gives CASSVGDSTYEQYF.

This clonotype was counted only a few times. The J gene is TRBJ1-5, the V gene TRBV6-6; no definite D call. Germline V gene data show CDR1 as MNHNY and CDR2 as SVGAGI (reference sequence). The CDR3 length is 12 residues. Trimming took 4 bases from V and 9 from J, leaving 10 bases between them. CDR3 in DNA: TGTGCCAGCAGTTTGGGCTCCGGGCCCCAGCATTTT. It specifies CASSLGSGPQHF.

This chain joins TRBV2 and TRBJ2-1; D not resolved. Germline V gene lookup returns CDR1 SNHLY and CDR2 FYNNEI. V lost 4 bases, J lost 1 base, and 11 bases lay in between. This CDR3 contains 15 residues. The CDR3, as DNA: TGTGCCAGCAGTGTCGGGCGGCTTTCCTACAATGAGCAGTTCTTC. It translates to CASSVGRLSYNEQFF.

In this sample, this clonotype turned up a few times. The chain joins TRBV25-1 to TRBJ1-2; TRBD1 might be the D (6 bases). In germline, CDR1 is MGHDK, CDR2 SYGVNS. The length of the CDR3 is 13 residues. V dropped 2 bases and J dropped 5 bases, with 9 bases sitting between them. The CDR3 DNA reads TGTGCCAGCAGTGAACAGGGGAGATATGGCTACACCTTC. Its translation: CASSEQGRYGYTF.

This clonotype was observed a handful of times. As DNA, the CDR3 is TGTGCCAGCAGTGACGGATCTGGCACAGATACGCAGTATTTT. Protein: CASSDGSGTDTQYF. The chain employs TRBV6-4 and TRBJ2-3; unclear D gene. Trimming stripped 2 bases from V and 1 base from J, with 7 bases between. The CDR3 has 14 amino acids. Germline V gene sequence: CDR1 MRHNA, CDR2 SNTAGT.

This chain connects TRBV5-5 to TRBJ1-2; tentative D call: TRBD1 (5 bases). Looked up from germline, CDR1 is SGHKS and CDR2 is YYEKEE (reference sequence). Between the trimmed V and J ends, which lost 0 bases and 7 bases, there was a span of 19 bases. This CDR3 has 16 residues. The CDR3 sequence: CASSLVKSMAGSGYTF. CDR3 DNA sequence: TGTGCCAGCAGCTTGGTAAAGAGTATGGCAGGGTCTGGCTACACCTTC.

This clonotype has more than one count but fewer than ten. The V call is TRBV5-1, the J call TRBJ1-1; D is possibly TRBD1 (5 bases). CDR3 size: 14 residues. With 6 bases removed from V and 11 bases from J, the gap between germline ends came to 23 bases. Germline CDR1 SGHRS, CDR2 YFSETQ. CDR3 sequence reads: CASTLTGGLPGAFF. Written as DNA, the CDR3 is TGCGCCAGCACCTTAACGGGGGGGTTGCCAGGGGCTTTCTTT.

A word on this clonotype: A read error is possible here, since a much larger clone lies one base away. This rearrangement joins TRBV12-3 or TRBV12-4 to TRBJ2-5; 8 bases are shared with TRBD1. The CDR3 is 13 residues long. CDR3 sequence: CASSRQGKETKYF. Written as DNA, the CDR3 is TGTGCCAGCAGTCGACAGGGGAAAGAGACCAAGTACTTC.

V and J are TRBV20-1 and TRBJ1-2, with D hard to call. Germline V gives CDR1 DFQATT, CDR2 SNEGSKA (reference sequence). V lost 6 bases and J 2 bases, leaving 16 bases between the germline ends. The CDR3 is made up of 14 amino acids. The CDR3, as DNA: TGCAGTGCCTTCGTTGTCCGAACGAACTATGGCTACACCTTC. Amino acid sequence: CSAFVVRTNYGYTF.